A selection of T cell receptor beta chains follows, all from one sample in a study of shared clonotypes between healthy human individuals. Profiling relied on immunoSEQ multiplex PCR, and the TCRdb table lists in-frame clones only, not all of them. The sample records millions of clones, 85% to 95% being singletons. The material sequenced was naive CD8+ T cells from PBMCs. All receptors derive from a man between 18 and 29 years old in good health. Some clones in this sample may be carry-over from other donors' samples. CDR3s include the opening cysteine and the closing phenylalanine or tryptophan. The order of the fields is D gene, V gene, clone size, J gene, CDR3 protein, CDR3 DNA. D genes are given only for firm matches. The size of a clone is reported for some rows only, either as once, few or many, or as a class for expanded clones.

d_call: NA; v_call: TRBV19; clone_size: once; j_call: TRBJ1-5; cdr3_aa: CASRRRGDSNQPQHF; cdr3_nt: TGTGCCAGTAGGCGGAGAGGGGATTCAAATCAGCCCCAGCATTTT
d_call: NA; v_call: TRBV27; clone_size: NA; j_call: TRBJ2-1; cdr3_aa: CASSPSAGPSSYNEQFF; cdr3_nt: TGTGCCAGCAGTCCGTCAGCCGGTCCAAGCTCCTACAATGAGCAGTTCTTC
d_call: TRBD1; v_call: TRBV7-8; clone_size: NA; j_call: TRBJ2-1; cdr3_aa: CASSHGVAGGLSSYNEQFF; cdr3_nt: TGTGCCAGCAGCCATGGGGTCGCAGGGGGCCTTAGCTCCTACAATGAGCAGTTCTTC
d_call: TRBD1; v_call: TRBV4-1; clone_size: NA; j_call: TRBJ2-7; cdr3_aa: CASSPGQGVYEQYF; cdr3_nt: TGCGCCAGCAGTCCGGGACAGGGGGTCTACGAGCAGTACTTC
d_call: NA; v_call: TRBV11-1; clone_size: NA; j_call: TRBJ1-3; cdr3_aa: CASSFRGDGNTIYF; cdr3_nt: TGTGCCAGCAGCTTCAGAGGGGATGGAAACACCATATATTTT
d_call: NA; v_call: TRBV6-1; clone_size: NA; j_call: TRBJ1-1; cdr3_aa: CASRGANTEAFF; cdr3_nt: TGTGCCAGCAGGGGAGCGAACACTGAAGCTTTCTTT
d_call: NA; v_call: TRBV4-3; clone_size: NA; j_call: TRBJ2-4; cdr3_aa: CASSHIRETKNIQYF; cdr3_nt: TGCGCCAGCAGCCATATAAGGGAGACCAAAAACATTCAGTACTTC
d_call: NA; v_call: TRBV9; clone_size: NA; j_call: TRBJ2-1; cdr3_aa: CASQAQQYNEQFF; cdr3_nt: TGTGCCAGCCAAGCCCAGCAGTACAATGAGCAGTTCTTC
d_call: TRBD2; v_call: TRBV29-1; clone_size: NA; j_call: TRBJ2-5; cdr3_aa: CSLILAGEETQYF; cdr3_nt: TGCAGCTTAATACTAGCGGGAGAAGAGACCCAGTACTTC
d_call: NA; v_call: TRBV6-1; clone_size: NA; j_call: TRBJ1-2; cdr3_aa: CASSEYREAYGYTF; cdr3_nt: TGTGCCAGCAGTGAATACAGGGAAGCATATGGCTACACCTTC
d_call: TRBD1; v_call: TRBV9; clone_size: once; j_call: TRBJ2-4; cdr3_aa: CASSGKQGAKNIQYF; cdr3_nt: TGTGCCAGCAGCGGGAAACAGGGGGCCAAAAACATTCAGTACTTC